This T cell receptor beta chain comes out of a study of PD-L1 blockade in urothelial cancer. Study-wide background: Individuals in the cohort had been given 0 to 3 earlier chemotherapy regimens. After treatment start, blood was analyzed at 3 weeks (second dose) and at 6 weeks. Median T cell yield from blood was over 130,000.

Profiling relied on immunoSEQ multiplex PCR, and the TCRdb table lists in-frame clones only, not all of them. The sample lists tens of thousands of clones, approximately 86% occurring once. The V gene's germline CDR1 is LNHDA and CDR2 SQIVND (reference sequence). The CDR3 is made up of 17 amino acids. J was trimmed by 5 bases and V by 8 bases; bases with no gene match: 15. Time point of the sample: pretreatment peripheral blood. This receptor was taken from a man in his forties or fifties with urothelial cancer. This sequence joins TRBV19 and TRBJ2-1; TRBD1 matches 10 bases. Sample: PBMCs, taken around atezolizumab (anti-PD-L1) treatment. The CDR3 loop is CASSRDRGRLRNNEQFF. The CDR3 region has the DNA TGTGCCAGTTCCCGGGACAGGGGCCGCCTTCGAAACAATGAGCAGTTCTTC.